The clone carrying this TCR beta chain came up a few times. The antigen is unknown. These data are taken from a study of T cells in Graves' hyperthyroidism and ophthalmopathy. As for the study in general: Upon initial diagnosis and before any treatment, peripheral blood was collected. The study's findings and limits: A 13 V-J model separated ophthalmopathy from stable hyperthyroidism.

Researchers barred patients who had uncontrolled infection, other autoimmune disease, pregnancy or lactation. PBMCs were collected from an approximately 9.4 ml volume of fresh peripheral blood. Amplified TCR beta CDR3 regions derived from RNA transcripts. The HTBI set primed first-round TCR CDR3 RT-PCR. One entry per CDR3 protein, called by TCRdb with MiXCR from the multiplex PCR reads. The data hold some 550,000 distinct CDR3 sequences, with 16% observed a single time. The CDR3 loop spans 12 amino acids. V lost 6 bases, J lost 6 bases, and 8 bases lay in between. From germline, CDR1 is MNHEY and CDR2 SMNVEV (reference sequence).

The genes are TRBV27 and TRBJ2-2; D call uncertain. The TCR sequence derives from a woman in her 40s with Graves' ophthalmopathy. The specimen sequenced was blood. The CDR3 reads CASSDSSGELFF. The CDR3 region has the DNA TGTGCCAGCAGCGACTCCTCCGGGGAGCTGTTTTTT.